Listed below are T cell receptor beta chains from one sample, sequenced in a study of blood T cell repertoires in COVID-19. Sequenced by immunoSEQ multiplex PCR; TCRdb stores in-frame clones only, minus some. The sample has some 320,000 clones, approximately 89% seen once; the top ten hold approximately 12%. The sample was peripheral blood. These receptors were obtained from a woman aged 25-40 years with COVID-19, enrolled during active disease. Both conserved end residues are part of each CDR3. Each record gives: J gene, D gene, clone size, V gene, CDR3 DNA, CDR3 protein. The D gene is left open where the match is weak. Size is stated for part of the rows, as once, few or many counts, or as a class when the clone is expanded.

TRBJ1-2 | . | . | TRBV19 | TGTGCCAGTAGTTTTCCGGGGTTGGAGCACTATGGCTACACCTTC | CASSFPGLEHYGYTF
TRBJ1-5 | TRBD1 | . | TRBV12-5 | TGTGCTAGTGGTTCGCCCTTTCGGGACAGTAATCAGCCCCAGCATTTT | CASGSPFRDSNQPQHF
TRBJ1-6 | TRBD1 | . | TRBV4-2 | TGTGCCAGCAGCCAAGACTCCGGGACAGGGGTTTCACCCCTCCACTTT | CASSQDSGTGVSPLHF
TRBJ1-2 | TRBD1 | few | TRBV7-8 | TGTGCCAGCACCTGGACAGGGGGATATGAGGAGGATGGCTACACCTTC | CASTWTGGYEEDGYTF
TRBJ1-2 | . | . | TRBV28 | TGTGCCATCCAACCCCAGGGAAAGGACGGCTACACCTTC | CAIQPQGKDGYTF
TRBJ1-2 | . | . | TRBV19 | TGTGCCAGTAGTGATGGCCCAGGAGGCTACACCTTC | CASSDGPGGYTF
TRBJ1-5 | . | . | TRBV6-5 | TGTGCCAGCAGTTACGATGACAGAAACAATCAGCCCCAGCATTTT | CASSYDDRNNQPQHF
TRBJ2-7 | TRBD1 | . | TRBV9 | TGTGCCAGCAGCGTAGCAGGGACAGGGGACTACGAGCAGTACTTC | CASSVAGTGDYEQYF
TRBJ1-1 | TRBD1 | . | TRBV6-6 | TGTGCCAGCAGCTGGGGGGACAGTGAAGCTTTCTTT | CASSWGDSEAFF
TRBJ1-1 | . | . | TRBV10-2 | TGCGCCAGCTTACTTGGTGTTGAAGCTTTCTTT | CASLLGVEAFF
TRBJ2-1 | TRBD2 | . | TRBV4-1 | TGCGCCAGCAGCCAATATAGCGGGGTACCCTACAATGAGCAGTTCTTC | CASSQYSGVPYNEQFF
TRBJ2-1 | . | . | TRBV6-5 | TGTGCCAGCAGTTACGGCTCCCACAATGAGCAGTTCTTC | CASSYGSHNEQFF
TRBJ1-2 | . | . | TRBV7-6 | TGTGCCAGCAGCGGAGGTCGGAGGGCTCCTCATGGCTACACCTTC | CASSGGRRAPHGYTF
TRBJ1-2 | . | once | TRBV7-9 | TGTGCCAGCAGCTTAGCGCAAGGGGTGCTCAACTATGGCTACACCTTC | CASSLAQGVLNYGYTF
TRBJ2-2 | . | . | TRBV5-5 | TGTGCCAGCAGCGGAGACTGGAACACCGGGGAGCTGTTTTTT | CASSGDWNTGELFF
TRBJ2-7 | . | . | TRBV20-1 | TGCAGTGCCACCATCGGGGGTTGGCAGTACTTC | CSATIGGWQYF
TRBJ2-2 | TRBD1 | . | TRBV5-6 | TGTGCCAGCAGCAAGGGACAGGGATATAACACCGGGGAGCTGTTTTTT | CASSKGQGYNTGELFF
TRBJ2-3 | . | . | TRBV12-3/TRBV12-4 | TGTGCCAGCAGTACCGGGGTAGATACGCAGTATTTT | CASSTGVDTQYF
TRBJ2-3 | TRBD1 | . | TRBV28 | TGTGCCACCACTCCGGGACAGGGTCGTTCAGATACGCAGTATTTT | CATTPGQGRSDTQYF
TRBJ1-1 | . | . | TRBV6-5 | TGTGCCAGCAACGACCAGGGGCGCACTGAAGCTTTCTTT | CASNDQGRTEAFF
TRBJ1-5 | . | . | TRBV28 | TGTGCCAGCCTTAAAGGGGGATGGCAGCCCCAGCATTTT | CASLKGGWQPQHF
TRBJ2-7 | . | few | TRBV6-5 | TGTGCCAGCAGTTACGGGCAGGGGACCGGCGAGCAGTACTTC | CASSYGQGTGEQYF
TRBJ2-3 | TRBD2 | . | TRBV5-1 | TGCGCCAGCAGCGGGGTAGCGGGGGGGCCGACAGATACGCAGTATTTT | CASSGVAGGPTDTQYF
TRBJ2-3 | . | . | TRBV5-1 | TGCGCCAGCAGCCAGGGGGCTAGCGGGGAGGCAGATACGCAGTATTTT | CASSQGASGEADTQYF
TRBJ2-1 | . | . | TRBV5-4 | TGTGCCAGCAGCTCTAGTATGGCCGGCGATGAGCAGTTCTTC | CASSSSMAGDEQFF
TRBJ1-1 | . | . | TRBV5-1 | TGCGCCAGCACGCTCACAGGGACCTTGAACACTGAAGCTTTCTTT | CASTLTGTLNTEAFF
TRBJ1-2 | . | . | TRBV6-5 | TGTGCCGCCAGGACAGCCGTTAACTATGGCTACACCTTC | CAARTAVNYGYTF
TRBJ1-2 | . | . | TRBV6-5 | TGTGCCAGCAGTTACTCGCGGGTGTATGGCTACACCTTC | CASSYSRVYGYTF
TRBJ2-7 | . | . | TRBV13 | TGTGCCAGCAGCTTAGGAAGTAGTCAATCCTACGAGCAGTACTTC | CASSLGSSQSYEQYF
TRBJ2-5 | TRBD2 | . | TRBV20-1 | TGCAGTGCCTACCATGGACTAGGCCAGTACTTC | CSAYHGLGQYF
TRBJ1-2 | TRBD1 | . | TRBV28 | TGTGCCAGCAGTGAGACAGGGCCCTATGGCTACACCTTC | CASSETGPYGYTF
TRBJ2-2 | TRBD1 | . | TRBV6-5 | TGTGCCAGCAGTTTGGACAGGGGGGCCACCGGGGAGCTGTTTTTT | CASSLDRGATGELFF
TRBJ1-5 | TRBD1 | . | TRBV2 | TGTGCCAGCAGTGAAGGGACAGGGGCCCTCCGGCAGCCCCAGCATTTT | CASSEGTGALRQPQHF
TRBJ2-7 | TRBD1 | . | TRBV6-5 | TGTGCCAGCAGTTACACAGGGGCTTCCGACTACGAGCAGTACTTC | CASSYTGASDYEQYF
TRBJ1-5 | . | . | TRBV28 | TGTGCCAGCAGTGGCGGCGGGCGCGGGTATCAGCCCCAGCATTTT | CASSGGGRGYQPQHF
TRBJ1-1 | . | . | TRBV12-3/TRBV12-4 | TGTGCCAGCAGACCGGGATCGGACGCAAAAGCTTTCTTT | CASRPGSDAKAFF
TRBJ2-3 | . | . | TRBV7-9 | TGTGCCAGCAGCACCGCTATCCTTGCGATGGATACGCAGTATTTT | CASSTAILAMDTQYF
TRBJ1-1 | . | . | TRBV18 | TGTGCCAGCCTCACTCAGGGGAGTATGAACACTGAAGCTTTCTTT | CASLTQGSMNTEAFF
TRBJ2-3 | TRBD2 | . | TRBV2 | TGTGCCACCTCGCTTAGCGGGGGTACCACAGATACGCAGTATTTT | CATSLSGGTTDTQYF
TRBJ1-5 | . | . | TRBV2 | TGTGCCAGTAATCTGGCAGGGATCAATCAGCCCCAGCATTTT | CASNLAGINQPQHF
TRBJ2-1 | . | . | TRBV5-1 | TGCGCCAGCAGCTTGGGCTATAACAATGAGCAGTTCTTC | CASSLGYNNEQFF
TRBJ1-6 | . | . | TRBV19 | TGTGCCAGTAGTATTGGGCGGGATTCACCCCTCCACTTT | CASSIGRDSPLHF
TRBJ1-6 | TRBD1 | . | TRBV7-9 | TGTGCCAGCAGCAGGACAGGCAGCTCACCCCTCCACTTT | CASSRTGSSPLHF
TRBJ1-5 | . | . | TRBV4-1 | TGCGCCAGCAGCGCGAGGGTGCAGCAGCCCCAGCATTTT | CASSARVQQPQHF
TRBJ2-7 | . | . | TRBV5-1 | TGCGCCAGCAGCTTAGGACAGCGTGCCCCCTACGAGCAGTACTTC | CASSLGQRAPYEQYF
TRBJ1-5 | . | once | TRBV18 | TGTGCCAGCTCCCGAACCCGAAGGGAGGTCCAGCCCCAGCATTTT | CASSRTRREVQPQHF
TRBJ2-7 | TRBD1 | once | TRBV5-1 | TGCGCCAGCAGCCGAACGACTGCGACAGGGAAAGAGCAGTACTTC | CASSRTTATGKEQYF
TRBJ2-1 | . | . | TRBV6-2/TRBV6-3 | TGTGCCAGCAGCACCAACAGGGAGGGTAACAATGAGCAGTTCTTC | CASSTNREGNNEQFF
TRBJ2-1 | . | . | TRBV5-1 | TGCGCCAGCAACTTGGACCAAGGGGTCAATGAGCAGTTCTTC | CASNLDQGVNEQFF